This entry describes one T cell receptor (beta chain). Its matching antigen is unknown. The data were taken from a study of lymphopenia after photon versus proton radiotherapy. Broader study findings: After the lymphocyte nadir, photon-treated repertoires showed oligoclonal expansion, especially of CD8+ Temra cells.

The protocol was immunoSEQ multiplex PCR, while the TCRdb copy is restricted to in-frame clones and leaves out a portion. Of tens of thousands of clones in the sample, around 82% were seen once. Germline V lookup: CDR1 SQVTM, CDR2 ANQGSEA. V gave up 0 bases and J gave up 6 bases, with 7 bases separating them. The CDR3 sequence is 12 residues long. The chain joins TRBV29-1 to TRBJ2-3; D is unresolved. The source material was peripheral blood, sampled from a patient treated with photon-based radiotherapy. This TCR was recovered from a man between 50 and 59 years old with gastric cancer. CDR3 region: CSVEDLRDTQYF. The CDR3 region has the DNA TGCAGCGTTGAAGATCTCCGGGATACGCAGTATTTT.